This TCR beta chain was sequenced in a study of control samples from healthy donors and cancer patients. Measured with immunoSEQ multiplex PCR; TCRdb has only the in-frame clones, and not every one. The profile shows about 200,000 clones, about 91% of them singletons. Trimming cost V 8 bases and J 0 bases, with 11 bases left between them. Germline V gene sequence: CDR1 WSHSY, CDR2 SAAADI. This CDR3 has 15 residues. The chain links TRBV10-2 to TRBJ2-6; D unclear. The receptor comes from a young man in good health. The sequenced sample was blood. The CDR3 region is CASAKQFSGANVLTF. Here the CDR3 DNA reads TGCGCCAGCGCCAAACAGTTCTCTGGGGCCAACGTCCTGACTTTC.